These 25 T cell receptor beta chains were all obtained from the same sample, sequenced in a study of post-analysis software for immune sequencing data. Study-wide findings and caveats: Patients had higher frequencies than controls of five or six TRBV segments, including TRBV5-6, TRBV5-1 and TRBV20-1.

Built from TCR beta cDNA, the libraries had unique molecular identifiers in them. MiXCR was run by TCRdb on the PCR reads, yielding one entry per CDR3 protein. Among about 770,000 distinct CDR3 sequences listed, approximately 44% were seen once. Their antigens are not known. The sample comprised blood. These receptors were collected from a girl aged 10-17 years with multiple sclerosis.

The genes are TRBV29-1 and TRBJ1-2, with TRBD1 identical over 7 bases. The CDR3 runs 11 residues. The germline gives CDR1 SQVTM, CDR2 ANQGSEA. V trimming: 4 bases; J trimming: 8 bases; junction bases outside the gene matches: 4. The CDR3 sequence is CSVAVRGGYTF. CDR3 coding DNA: TGCAGCGTTGCAGTCAGGGGGGGCTACACCTTC.

The chain links TRBV5-1 to TRBJ1-1, with D unresolved. This CDR3 contains 14 residues. Germline CDR1 is SGHRS and CDR2 is YFSETQ. Trimming removed 1 base at V and 3 bases at J, with 10 bases between. The CDR3 here is CASSLPREDTEAFF. The CDR3, as DNA: TGCGCCAGCAGCTTGCCCCGCGAGGACACTGAAGCTTTCTTT.

V gene TRBV20-1 combines with J gene TRBJ2-3; TRBD2 matches at 9 bases. The CDR3 has 14 amino acids. J was trimmed by 2 bases and V by 2 bases; bases with no gene match: 2. The V gene's germline CDR1 is DFQATT and CDR2 SNEGSKA (reference sequence). The CDR3 sequence: CSARIAGDTDTQYF. Written as DNA, the CDR3 is TGCAGTGCTAGAATAGCGGGAGACACAGATACGCAGTATTTT.

This clonotype was counted a single time. Because it lacks the conserved phenylalanine or tryptophan at the end, this CDR3 is likely a read error. The chain recombines TRBV4-3 with TRBJ2-5, with D unresolved. The CDR3 length is 15 residues. CDR1 LGHNA and CDR2 YSLEER come from the germline V gene. The germline V and J ends were trimmed by 0 bases and 5 bases, with 13 bases remaining between them. The CDR3 region is CASSQDLSARETQYC. The CDR3 DNA sequence: TGCGCCAGCAGCCAAGATTTGTCGGCCCGGGAGACCCAGTACTGC.

This clonotype showed up just a few times. V gene TRBV7-9 combines with J gene TRBJ2-1; the D gene is possibly TRBD2 (6 bases). Trimming left V 4 bases short and J 7 bases short, with 17 bases between. The CDR3 covers 15 residues. Germline V CDR1 and CDR2: SEHNR, FQNEAQ (reference sequence). CDR3 sequence (DNA): TGTGCCAGCAGCTCCCGCGGGACGCATTCGAATGAGCAGTTCTTC. This codes for CASSSRGTHSNEQFF.

This clonotype was observed a few times. This chain joins TRBV10-3 and TRBJ1-2; no definite D call. Deletions cut 6 bases from V and 7 bases from J, with 12 bases between. CDR1 is ENHRY and CDR2 is SYGVKD in the germline V gene. This CDR3 comprises 12 residues. The CDR3 nucleotides are TGTGCCATCAGGGTCCCTAATGGTGGCTACACCTTC. Protein: CAIRVPNGGYTF.

V gene TRBV19 combines with J gene TRBJ2-7, with no clear D. Germline V gives CDR1 LNHDA, CDR2 SQIVND (reference sequence). This CDR3 is 13 amino acids long. Trimming pared 3 bases from V and 3 bases from J, leaving 9 bases between. CDR3 sequence: CASSMNDGYEQYF. The CDR3 DNA sequence: TGTGCCAGTAGTATGAATGACGGCTACGAGCAGTACTTC.

This clonotype was detected a few times. The chain recombines TRBV12-3 or TRBV12-4 with TRBJ1-2; maybe TRBD1 (6 bases). The CDR3 has 14 residues. Trimming pared 7 bases from V and 7 bases from J, leaving 19 bases between. As DNA, the CDR3 is TGTGCCAGCATCCCTGCGGGCCAGGGGTTTGGCTACACCTTC. It is translated as CASIPAGQGFGYTF.

The V call is TRBV7-3, the J call TRBJ2-2; D perhaps matches TRBD1 (6 bases). The CDR3 is 15 residues long. Between the trimmed V and J ends, which lost 6 bases and 4 bases, there was a span of 15 bases. CDR1 is SGHTA and CDR2 is FQGTGA in the germline V gene. The CDR3: CASSSRQAATGELFF. The DNA of the CDR3 is TGTGCCAGCAGTTCCCGACAGGCCGCCACCGGGGAGCTGTTTTTT. Variable domain in full (rest from reference TRBV7-3 and TRBJ2-2): GAGVSQTPSNKVTEKGKYVELRCDPISGHTALYWYRQSLGQGPEFLIYFQGTGAADDSGLPNDRFFAVRPEGSVSTLKIQRTERGDSAVYLCASSSRQAATGELFFGEGSRLTVL.

V and J are TRBV7-9 and TRBJ2-5, with a possible D match to TRBD2 (5 bases). V lost 0 bases and J 5 bases, leaving 16 bases between the germline ends. The germline V gene encodes CDR1 SEHNR and CDR2 FQNEAQ (reference sequence). The CDR3 runs to 16 residues. CDR3 region: CASSLAPAGRRETQYF. As DNA, the CDR3 is TGTGCCAGCAGCTTAGCTCCGGCGGGTCGGCGGGAGACCCAGTACTTC.

The CDR3, as DNA: TGTGCCAGCAGCTTAGGCCCTACGGGGGGCCCGCTGGCGGGAATGACGATAACGGAGACCCAGTACTTC. Translation: CASSLGPTGGPLAGMTITETQYF. The chain combines TRBV11-1 with TRBJ2-4; D may be TRBD2 (7 bases). The last part of the DNA fits TRBJ2-5 better; the J call may be wrong. The CDR3 sequence is 23 residues long. Germline V lookup: CDR1 SGHAT, CDR2 FQDESV (reference sequence).

The sample holds one count of this clonotype. V and J are TRBV7-6 and TRBJ2-7, with D uncertain. V dropped 7 bases and J dropped 1 base, with 11 bases sitting between them. CDR1 and CDR2 from the germline V gene are SGHVS and FNYEAQ. The CDR3 is 13 amino acids. This CDR3 is CASTTGPSYEQYF. The DNA of the CDR3 is TGTGCCAGCACCACCGGACCTTCCTACGAGCAGTACTTC.

This clonotype appeared a few times. The chain couples TRBV7-9 to TRBJ2-5; D is perhaps TRBD2 (6 bases). The germline V gene has CDR1 SEHNR and CDR2 FQNEAQ (reference sequence). Trimming stripped 7 bases from V and 11 bases from J, with 29 bases between. This CDR3 is 16 amino acids long. CDR3 coding DNA: TGTGCCAGCACCAGCCTTAGGTTTTCTAGCGTCAATGAGCAGTACTTC. This translates into CASTSLRFSSVNEQYF. The whole variable domain, filled in from reference TRBV7-9 and TRBJ2-5, reads DTGVSQNPRHKITKRGQNVTFRCDPISEHNRLYWYRQTLGQGPEFLTYFQNEAQLEKSRLLSDRFSAERPKGSFSTLEIQRTEQGDSAMYLCASTSLRFSSVNEQYFGPGTRLLVL.

CDR3 nucleotides: TGTGCCAGCAGCGTAGGTGCTAGCGGGAGTGGGGGTGAGCAGTTCTTC. Its protein is CASSVGASGSGGEQFF. The V call is TRBV9, the J call TRBJ2-1; 10 bases match TRBD2. V lost 0 bases to trimming and J lost 9 bases; unmatched junction nucleotides: 9. The CDR3 has 16 amino acids. From germline, CDR1 is SGDLS and CDR2 YYNGEE.

The chain joins TRBV2 to TRBJ2-1; 11 nucleotides align to TRBD2. The CDR3 extends over 15 amino acids. Looked up from germline, CDR1 is SNHLY and CDR2 is FYNNEI. V was clipped by 6 bases and J by 5 bases; unmatched bases: 6. The CDR3 here is CASRPGTSGHNEQFF. CDR3 nucleotide sequence: TGTGCCAGCAGACCTGGGACTAGCGGCCACAATGAGCAGTTCTTC.

The gene calls are TRBV7-2 and TRBJ2-7, with TRBD2 matching over 16 bases. The CDR3 has 16 amino acids. Germline CDR1 SGHTA, CDR2 FQGNSA. Trimming took 6 bases from V and 3 from J; bases not matched to a gene: 5. CDR3 amino acids: CASSRGLAGGIYEQYF. The CDR3 DNA reads TGTGCCAGCAGTCGGGGACTAGCGGGAGGGATCTACGAGCAGTACTTC. Full variable domain (outside the CDR3, taken from reference TRBV7-2 and TRBJ2-7): GAGVSQSPSNKVTEKGKDVELRCDPISGHTALYWYRQSLGQGLEFLIYFQGNSAPDKSGLPSDRFSAERTGGSVSTLTIQRTQQEDSAVYLCASSRGLAGGIYEQYFGPGTRLTVT.

The chain is built from TRBV7-2 and TRBJ2-1; 8 nucleotides line up with TRBD2. CDR3 length: 15 residues. Looked up from germline, CDR1 is SGHTA and CDR2 is FQGNSA. With V trimmed by 5 bases and J by 9 bases, 12 bases remained unmatched. As DNA, the CDR3 is TGTGCCAGCAGCCCCCGGCAGCGGGAGAGGAGTGAGCAGTTCTTC. Its protein product is CASSPRQRERSEQFF.

The V and J genes are TRBV3-1 and TRBJ1-5; D uncertain. The ends were cut back, 5 bases at V and 7 bases at J, with 15 bases in the middle. Germline V CDR1 and CDR2: LGHDT, YNNKEL (reference sequence). The CDR3 length is 14 residues. Here the CDR3 reads CASSSLGSGQPQHF. The DNA for the CDR3 is TGTGCCAGCAGCTCCCTCGGATCTGGCCAGCCCCAGCATTTT.

The chain employs TRBV7-2 and TRBJ2-5; D may be TRBD1 or TRBD2 (5 bases each). Trimming left V 6 bases short and J 5 bases short, with 16 bases between. Per the germline V gene, CDR1 is SGHTA and CDR2 is FQGNSA. The CDR3 covers 14 residues. The chain's CDR3 is CASRIARGYETQYF. CDR3 nucleotide sequence: TGTGCCAGCAGGATTGCGAGGGGCTATGAGACCCAGTACTTC.

This clonotype was counted only a few times. The chain couples TRBV6-5 to TRBJ2-7; D unresolved. Trimming pared 0 bases from V and 4 bases from J, leaving 10 bases between. Germline assignment: CDR1 MNHEY and CDR2 SVGAGI. The CDR3 has 14 residues. In DNA, the CDR3 is TGTGCCAGCAGTTACTCGATTCAGCCTTACGAGCAGTACTTC. Protein product: CASSYSIQPYEQYF.

The J gene is TRBJ1-1, the V gene TRBV7-2; 10 bases line up with TRBD1. J gave up 4 bases and V 5 bases, and 7 bases lay outside the gene matches. Germline assignment: CDR1 SGHTA and CDR2 FQGNSA. This CDR3 contains 15 residues. CDR3 bases: TGTGCCAGCAGCCCTCGACAGGGGGCAGGCACTGAAGCTTTCTTT. Residues: CASSPRQGAGTEAFF.

The V call is TRBV20-1, the J call TRBJ2-4, with D possibly matching TRBD1 (7 bases). Trimming cost V 1 base and J 13 bases, with 20 bases left between them. The CDR3 runs 14 residues. CDR1 and CDR2 from the germline V gene are DFQATT and SNEGSKA (reference sequence). The CDR3 nucleotides read TGCAGTGCTAGAGGACAGGGCGTGAGGGGGGAGCAGTACTTC. Protein: CSARGQGVRGEQYF.

V is TRBV20-1 and J is TRBJ2-7; 8 bases agree with TRBD1. The trim removed 3 bases at V and 3 bases at J, leaving 7 bases unmatched. This CDR3 region has 14 residues. Germline CDR1 and CDR2: DFQATT and SNEGSKA (reference sequence). DNA of the CDR3: TGCAGTGCTAGTAGGGACAGGCTTCTCTACGAGCAGTACTTC. Amino acid sequence: CSASRDRLLYEQYF.

V usage is TRBV20-1 and J usage is TRBJ2-4; D remains unclear. V was shortened by 3 bases and J by 0 bases, with 9 bases between the two germline ends. Germline V lookup: CDR1 DFQATT, CDR2 SNEGSKA (reference sequence). The CDR3 has 14 amino acids. The CDR3 loop reads CSASPTVAKNIQYF. The CDR3 DNA reads TGCAGTGCTAGCCCCACCGTAGCCAAAAACATTCAGTACTTC.

The table lists this clonotype with a few counts. The V and J genes are TRBV5-1 and TRBJ2-3; weak D call: TRBD1 (6 bases). The CDR3 sequence is 14 residues long. Trimming took 7 bases from V and 0 from J, leaving 12 bases between them. Germline V lookup: CDR1 SGHRS, CDR2 YFSETQ. The CDR3 region is CASVQGPSTDTQYF. In nucleotides, the CDR3 is TGCGCCAGCGTACAGGGTCCTAGCACAGATACGCAGTATTTT.